A selection of T cell receptor beta chains follows, all from one sample in a study of control samples from healthy donors and cancer patients. TCRdb's table, derived via immunoSEQ multiplex PCR, lists solely in-frame clones and lacks some. This table has about 26,000 clones, approximately 78% appearing once. Sequencing input: PBMCs. Receptors were obtained from a man between 60 and 75 years old with colorectal cancer. Each CDR3 is given with its conserved first and last residue. Fields, in order: J gene, V gene, clone size, CDR3 protein. Part of the rows lack a size; the others show once, few, many or a class for expanded clones.

TRBJ1-2,TRBV24-1,NA,CATSDFKAGKHYGYTF
TRBJ1-1,TRBV6-5,NA,CASGGDMNTEAFF
TRBJ1-1,TRBV19,NA,CASTRDSYTSTEAFF
TRBJ2-3,TRBV4-3,NA,CASSQVLGLLLYF
TRBJ1-1,TRBV10-3,NA,CAISAVNTEAFF
TRBJ1-2,TRBV24-1,NA,CATSDSTGNIYGYTF
TRBJ1-3,TRBV5-1,NA,CASSPGTGGGNTIYF
TRBJ2-3,TRBV4-1,NA,CASSQSKLAGRTDTQYF
TRBJ1-1,TRBV4-1,NA,CASSQVIAGVTEAFF
TRBJ1-2,TRBV7-9,NA,CASSLDTGGNYGYTF
TRBJ2-2,TRBV11-3,NA,CASSPGQPFSANTGELFF
TRBJ2-1,TRBV4-3,NA,CASSQAGGAWNEQFF
TRBJ1-3,TRBV24-1,NA,CATINSRNTIYF
TRBJ1-2,TRBV6-5,NA,CASSGSGTDYGYTF
TRBJ1-6,TRBV7-6,NA,CASSLESSYNSPLHF
TRBJ2-3,TRBV5-1,NA,CASSSTGSITDTQYF
TRBJ2-1,TRBV7-2,NA,CASSLYGSYNEQFF
TRBJ1-2,TRBV19,NA,CASSRGTEKSYGYTF
TRBJ2-5,TRBV7-2,NA,CASSLDGGTSGGAGETQYF
TRBJ2-6,TRBV2,NA,CASSGTGANVLTF
TRBJ1-1,TRBV10-3,NA,CAIRGTAQNTEAFF
TRBJ1-3,TRBV30,few,CAWSWENTIYF
TRBJ1-1,TRBV18,NA,CASSPRDREAFF
TRBJ1-2,TRBV19,NA,CASSASRQGYYGYTF